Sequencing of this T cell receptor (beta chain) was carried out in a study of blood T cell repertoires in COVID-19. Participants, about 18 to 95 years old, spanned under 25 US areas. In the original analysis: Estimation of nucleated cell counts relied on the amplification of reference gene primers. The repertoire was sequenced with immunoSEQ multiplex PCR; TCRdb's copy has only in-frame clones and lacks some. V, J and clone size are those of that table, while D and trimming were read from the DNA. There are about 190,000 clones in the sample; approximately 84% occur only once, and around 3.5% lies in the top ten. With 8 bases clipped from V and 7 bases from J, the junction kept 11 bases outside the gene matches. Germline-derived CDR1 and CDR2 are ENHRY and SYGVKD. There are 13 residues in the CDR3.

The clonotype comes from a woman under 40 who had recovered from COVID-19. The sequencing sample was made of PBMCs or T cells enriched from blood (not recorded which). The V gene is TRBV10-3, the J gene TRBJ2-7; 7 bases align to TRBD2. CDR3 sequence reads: CAIGWEGLGEQYF. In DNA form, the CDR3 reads TGTGCCATCGGCTGGGAGGGGCTGGGTGAGCAGTACTTC.